A selection of T cell receptor beta chains follows, all from one sample in a study of T cells in Graves' hyperthyroidism and ophthalmopathy. Each CDR3 protein is one row after TCRdb ran MiXCR on the multiplex PCR reads. In the table there are some 620,000 distinct CDR3 sequences, around 15% of which are singletons. Sequenced input: blood. Receptors originate from a woman in her 30s with Graves' hyperthyroidism. The CDR3 runs from the conserved cysteine through the conserved F or W. D genes are given only for firm matches. Clone size, where shown, is once, few, many, or a class for clones that have expanded.

>TRBV2|many|TRBJ1-4|TRBD1
CASSRDRAHATNEKLFF
TGTGCCAGCAGCCGGGACAGGGCCCATGCAACTAATGAAAAACTGTTTTTT
>TRBV18|NA|TRBJ1-6|NA
CASSRQASPSSYNSPLHF
TGTGCCAGCTCACGTCAGGCGAGCCCGAGCTCCTATAATTCACCCCTCCACTTT
>TRBV12-3/TRBV12-4|many|TRBJ1-6|TRBD1
CASSPTGGNSPLHF
TGTGCCAGCAGTCCGACAGGGGGTAATTCACCCCTCCACTTT
>TRBV7-2|many|TRBJ2-7|NA
CASSFRPSYEQYF
TGTGCCAGCAGCTTCCGACCCTCCTACGAGCAGTACTTC
>TRBV5-1|many|TRBJ1-2|NA
CASSLEVGYGYTF
TGCGCCAGCAGCTTAGAAGTGGGCTATGGCTACACCTTC
>TRBV3-1|many|TRBJ2-1|TRBD2
CASSQDFGIAGHNEQFF
TGTGCCAGCAGCCAAGATTTTGGGATAGCGGGACACAATGAGCAGTTCTTC
>TRBV5-5|many|TRBJ2-7|NA
CASSPEGRDGGYEQYF
TGTGCCAGCAGCCCGGAGGGGCGGGACGGGGGCTACGAGCAGTACTTC
>TRBV10-3|NA|TRBJ1-4|NA
CAITEDPNEKLFF
TGTGCCATCACGGAGGATCCTAATGAAAAACTGTTTTTT
>TRBV19|NA|TRBJ2-2|NA
CASSIGGGVRELFF
TGTGCCAGTAGTATCGGCGGTGGCGTTAGGGAGCTGTTTTTT
>TRBV6-1|many|TRBJ2-7|NA
CASSDSASWNKQYF
TGTGCCAGCAGTGATTCGGCTAGCTGGAACAAGCAGTACTTC
>TRBV28|few|TRBJ2-7|NA
CASGGRQGGYEQYF
TGTGCCAGTGGGGGACGACAGGGAGGGTACGAGCAGTACTTC
>TRBV20-1|NA|TRBJ2-5|TRBD2
CSTGVAGTKETQYF
TGCAGCACCGGGGTAGCGGGAACGAAGGAGACCCAGTACTTC
>TRBV20-1|few|TRBJ2-5|NA
CSARARVLLGVETQYF
TGCAGTGCTAGAGCGCGAGTTTTATTGGGAGTCGAGACCCAGTACTTC
>TRBV5-1|many|TRBJ2-7|NA
CASSRDFGYEQYF
TGCGCCAGCAGCCGGGATTTCGGCTACGAGCAGTACTTC
>TRBV5-1|NA|TRBJ1-4|NA
CASSTQPGPTSSNEKLFF
TGCGCCAGCAGCACTCAACCGGGACCTACGTCCTCTAATGAAAAACTGTTTTTT
>TRBV20-1|NA|TRBJ1-5|NA
CSATRVRDSNQPQHF
TGCAGTGCTACCCGGGTCAGAGATAGCAATCAGCCCCAGCATTTT
>TRBV7-2|many|TRBJ2-7|TRBD1
CASSDEDRENEQYF
TGTGCCAGCAGCGACGAAGACAGGGAGAACGAGCAGTACTTC
>TRBV5-1|many|TRBJ2-7|NA
CASSLSAPSSYEQYF
TGCGCCAGCAGCCTGTCTGCGCCGAGCTCCTACGAGCAGTACTTC
>TRBV28|few|TRBJ2-7|NA
CASRKYRSSPQYF
TGTGCCAGCAGGAAGTACAGGAGCTCTCCGCAGTACTTC
>TRBV2|many|TRBJ2-3|TRBD2
CASTLTSGISDTQYF
TGTGCCAGCACTTTGACTAGCGGGATCTCAGATACGCAGTATTTT
>TRBV12-3/TRBV12-4|many|TRBJ2-5|TRBD1
CASGDRARETQYF
TGTGCCAGCGGGGACAGGGCTCGGGAGACCCAGTACTTC
>TRBV7-9|few|TRBJ2-7|NA
CASSLGADSYEQYF
TGTGCCAGCTCACTAGGGGCGGACTCCTACGAGCAGTACTTC
>TRBV24-1|many|TRBJ2-5|NA
CATRPTDMETQYF
TGTGCCACCAGACCGACTGATATGGAGACCCAGTACTTC
>TRBV20-1|many|TRBJ1-5|NA
CSAKDSRNQPQHF
TGCAGTGCTAAGGACAGTAGAAATCAGCCCCAGCATTTT
>TRBV29-1|few|TRBJ2-7|TRBD2
CSVERASGIKGEQYF
TGCAGCGTTGAACGGGCTAGCGGGATAAAAGGCGAGCAGTACTTC
>TRBV14|many|TRBJ1-2|NA
CASSQLTFVNYGYTF
TGTGCCAGCAGCCAATTAACATTCGTTAACTATGGCTACACCTTC
>TRBV9|NA|TRBJ1-5|NA
CASSVGNTYNQPQHF
TGTGCCAGCAGCGTAGGTAACACCTACAATCAGCCCCAGCATTTT
>TRBV29-1|NA|TRBJ1-1|NA
CSVARRLAKDTEAFF
TGCAGCGTCGCCCGGCGGTTGGCCAAGGACACTGAAGCTTTCTTT
>TRBV27|few|TRBJ1-1|TRBD1
CASSLRTGVLSTEAFF
TGTGCCAGCAGTTTACGGACAGGGGTCCTATCTACTGAAGCTTTCTTT
>TRBV19|many|TRBJ2-1|TRBD2
CASRSIMGGRASGNEQFF
TGTGCCAGTAGATCAATCATGGGCGGGAGGGCCTCGGGGAATGAGCAGTTCTTC
>TRBV7-9|few|TRBJ1-2|TRBD1
CASSSEDRVDYGYTF
TGTGCCAGCAGCTCGGAGGACAGGGTGGACTATGGCTACACCTTC
>TRBV28|many|TRBJ2-3|NA
CASSFYVRLEDTQYF
TGTGCCAGCAGTTTTTATGTGCGGTTGGAGGATACGCAGTATTTT
>TRBV5-1|many|TRBJ2-7|TRBD1
CASSLAGTGKEQYF
TGCGCCAGCAGCTTAGCCGGGACAGGGAAAGAGCAGTACTTC